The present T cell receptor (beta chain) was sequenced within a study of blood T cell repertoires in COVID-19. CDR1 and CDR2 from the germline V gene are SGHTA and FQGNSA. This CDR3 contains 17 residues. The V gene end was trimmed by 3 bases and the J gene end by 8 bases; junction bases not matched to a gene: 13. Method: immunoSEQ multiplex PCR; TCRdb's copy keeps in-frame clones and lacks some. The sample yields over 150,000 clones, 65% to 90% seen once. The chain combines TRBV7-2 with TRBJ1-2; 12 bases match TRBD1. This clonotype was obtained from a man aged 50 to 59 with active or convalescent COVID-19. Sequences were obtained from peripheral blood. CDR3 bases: TGTGCCAGCAGCTTTGGGACAGGGGGCATCTTCTCTAACGGCTACACCTTC. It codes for CASSFGTGGIFSNGYTF.